This T cell receptor beta chain was documented in a study of T cell responses to AZD1222 COVID-19 vaccine. Study conclusions and caveats: The donor group comprised mostly white British people and more females; the analysis possibly underestimated clonal diversity. The study found Spike-specific TCR breadth and depth rose after two AZD1222 doses. Just 5 to 7 AZD1222 recipients were seropositive at baseline.

In regard to this clone: Its specificity is unknown.

Some clones are missing from TCRdb's copy, which holds only in-frame ones; the method was immunoSEQ multiplex PCR. The profile shows 100,000 to 120,000 clones, approximately 94% of them singletons. From germline, CDR1 is SGHAT and CDR2 FQNNGV. J lost 4 bases, V lost 1 base, and 8 bases had no gene match. The CDR3 has 19 residues. Sequenced here: peripheral blood, sampled 28 days after the second AZD1222 dose. The chain joins TRBV11-2 to TRBJ2-2; TRBD2 matches 14 bases. The receptor's source is an adult who received the AZD1222 COVID-19 vaccine. Here the CDR3 DNA reads TGTGCCAGCAGCTTAGTCGGACTAGCGGGGGGATTTGTCACCGGGGAGCTGTTTTTT. Encoded protein: CASSLVGLAGGFVTGELFF. Full variable domain (remainder filled in from reference TRBV11-2 and TRBJ2-2): EAGVAQSPRYKIIEKRQSVAFWCNPISGHATLYWYQQILGQGPKLLIQFQNNGVVDDSQLPKDRFSAERLKGVDSTLKIQPAKLEDSAVYLCASSLVGLAGGFVTGELFFGEGSRLTVL.